The 23 T cell receptor beta chains presented below share a single source sample, sequenced in a study of identical twins. TCRdb analysed the 5' RACE reads with MiXCR anew, one entry per CDR3 protein. The data show about 570,000 distinct CDR3 sequences, more than 9% seen once. The same data also contributed to another study, on yellow fever vaccine responses in identical twins.

The sequenced sample was PBMCs. These receptors all stem from a woman aged 18-29 years in good health.

This clonotype appeared a few times. V gene TRBV20-1 combines with J gene TRBJ2-5; D possibly corresponds to TRBD2 (5 bases). The CDR3 has 15 residues. Per germline, CDR1 DFQATT and CDR2 SNEGSKA (reference sequence). Deletions cut 0 bases from V and 3 bases from J, with 14 bases between. CDR3 loop: CSARDPFRGKETQYF. The CDR3 region has the DNA TGCAGTGCTAGAGATCCATTTCGAGGGAAAGAGACCCAGTACTTC.

This clonotype showed up just a few times. The chain recombines TRBV27 with TRBJ2-7; the D gene could be TRBD1 or TRBD2 (6 bases each). Germline-derived CDR1 and CDR2 are MNHEY and SMNVEV (reference sequence). The CDR3 runs 15 residues. The V end lost 5 bases, the J end lost 2 bases, and 16 bases lay between the germline ends. CDR3 sequence reads: CASSPGARPTYEQYF. The DNA for the CDR3 is TGTGCCAGCAGTCCGGGGGCGCGGCCCACCTACGAGCAGTACTTC.

This clonotype showed up just a few times. The chain uses TRBV19 and TRBJ2-2; maybe TRBD2 (5 bases). In germline, CDR1 is LNHDA, CDR2 SQIVND (reference sequence). This CDR3 is built from 17 residues. Trimming cost V 3 bases and J 2 bases, with 16 bases left between them. The CDR3 here is CASSITRPGSNTGELFF. CDR3 coding DNA: TGTGCCAGTAGTATTACCAGGCCGGGAAGTAACACCGGGGAGCTGTTTTTT.

Only a few counts were recorded for this clonotype. The chain links TRBV28 to TRBJ2-5, with 15 nucleotides matching TRBD2. Germline V gene data show CDR1 as MDHEN and CDR2 as SYDVKM. The CDR3 runs to 17 residues. The junction had 9 bases not matched to a gene; V was cut back by 5 bases and J by 5 bases. CDR3 sequence (DNA): TGTGCCAGCAGTCCCGGACTAGCGGGGGGGAAAGTGGAGACCCAGTACTTC. It specifies CASSPGLAGGKVETQYF.

The genes are TRBV5-6 and TRBJ2-1, with D uncertain. The CDR3 sequence is 17 residues long. Germline V lookup: CDR1 SGHDT, CDR2 YYEEEE. Trimming removed 1 base from V and 0 bases from J, with 14 bases in between. CDR3 in DNA: TGTGCCAGCAGCTTGATGTCAGGACGAAGCTCCTACAATGAGCAGTTCTTC. Translated: CASSLMSGRSSYNEQFF.

There are many counts of this clonotype. This CDR3 reads CASSLDSLNTGELFF. The DNA for the CDR3 is TGTGCCAGCAGCTTGGACAGTCTGAACACCGGGGAGCTGTTTTTT. The chain is built from TRBV5-5 and TRBJ2-2, with unresolved D. The CDR3 contains 15 residues. Germline lookup yields CDR1 SGHKS and CDR2 YYEKEE (reference sequence). V shed 0 bases and J shed 1 base, with 7 bases lying between them. Drawing the rest from reference TRBV5-5 and TRBJ2-2, the complete variable domain is DAGVTQSPTHLIKTRGQQVTLRCSPISGHKSVSWYQQVLGQGPQFIFQYYEKEERGRGNFPDRFSARQFPNYSSELNVNALLLGDSALYLCASSLDSLNTGELFFGEGSRLTVL.

The rearrangement uses TRBV7-6 and TRBJ2-3; either TRBD1 or TRBD2 may supply D (6 bases each). Germline CDR1 is SGHVS and CDR2 is FNYEAQ. The V and J ends lost 1 base and 0 bases respectively, with 11 bases between them. This CDR3 contains 16 residues. This chain's CDR3 is CASSLGSGASTDTQYF. In DNA form, the CDR3 reads TGTGCCAGCAGCTTAGGGTCGGGGGCGAGCACAGATACGCAGTATTTT.

The J gene is TRBJ2-3, the V gene TRBV5-1; 10 positions agree with TRBD2. Germline-derived CDR1 and CDR2 are SGHRS and YFSETQ. V gave up 3 bases and J gave up 3 bases; unmatched junction bases: 7. CDR3 size: 16 residues. The CDR3: CASSSELAGITDTQYF. The CDR3, as DNA: TGCGCCAGCAGCTCGGAACTAGCGGGGATAACAGATACGCAGTATTTT. Complete variable domain (other parts from reference TRBV5-1 and TRBJ2-3): KAGVTQTPRYLIKTRGQQVTLSCSPISGHRSVSWYQQTPGQGLQFLFEYFSETQRNKGNFPGRFSGRQFSNSRSEMNVSTLELGDSALYLCASSSELAGITDTQYFGPGTRLTVL.

Here the CDR3 DNA reads TGTGCCAGCAGCTTACTAGCGGGGGGCCATGGTGAGCAGTTCTTC. It is translated as CASSLLAGGHGEQFF. The chain uses TRBV7-3 and TRBJ2-1, with 11 bases matching TRBD2. The CDR3 extends over 15 amino acids. Germline CDR1 reads SGHTA; CDR2 reads FQGTGA. J was trimmed by 9 bases and V by 2 bases; bases with no gene match: 6.

V gene TRBV7-9 combines with J gene TRBJ2-7; the match to TRBD1 covers 9 bases. Germline lookup yields CDR1 SEHNR and CDR2 FQNEAQ (reference sequence). V dropped 5 bases and J dropped 1; count of bases not matched to a gene: 9. The CDR3 length is 16 residues. The CDR3, as DNA: TGTGCCAGCAGCAAAACCCCGGGACAGGGATCCTACGAGCAGTACTTC. Its protein product is CASSKTPGQGSYEQYF.

The J gene is TRBJ1-4, the V gene TRBV2; no definite D call. The germline V gene has CDR1 SNHLY and CDR2 FYNNEI. The CDR3 has 10 residues. Between the trimmed V and J ends, which lost 8 bases and 6 bases, there was a span of 4 bases. The CDR3 bases are TGTGCCAGCCTGTATGAAAAACTGTTTTTT. It yields the protein CASLYEKLFF. The complete variable domain, with remaining parts taken from reference TRBV2 and TRBJ1-4, reads EPEVTQTPSHQVTQMGQEVILRCVPISNHLYFYWYRQILGQKVEFLVSFYNNEISEKSEIFDDQFSVERPDGSNFTLKIRSTKLEDSAMYFCASLYEKLFFGSGTQLSVL.

This clonotype was recorded at least ten times. This chain joins TRBV6-2 or TRBV6-3 and TRBJ2-6; D uncertain. This CDR3 spans 14 amino acids. CDR1 and CDR2 (germline): MNHEY, SVGEGT. The germline V and J ends were trimmed by 2 bases and 3 bases, with 5 bases remaining between them. CDR3 sequence (DNA): TGTGCCAGCAGTTACGGCAGTGGGGCCAACGTCCTGACTTTC. Its translation is CASSYGSGANVLTF.

This clonotype was seen at least ten times. The rearrangement links TRBV12-3 or TRBV12-4 to TRBJ2-3; 10 bases fit TRBD2. The CDR3 totals 15 residues. V lost 7 bases and J lost 2; bases outside the gene matches: 6. CDR3 residues: CASIIAGGHTDTQYF. The CDR3 DNA is TGTGCCAGCATTATAGCGGGGGGACACACAGATACGCAGTATTTT.

This clonotype was recorded many times. The gene calls are TRBV29-1 and TRBJ2-1, with 9 bases matching TRBD1. The CDR3 sequence is 15 residues long. From germline, CDR1 is SQVTM and CDR2 ANQGSEA. V was pared by 6 bases and J by 2 bases, with 8 bases of the junction left unmatched. CDR3 nucleotide sequence: TGCAGCGTAGACCACACAGGGGGCCCCTACAATGAGCAGTTCTTC. This codes for CSVDHTGGPYNEQFF.

This clonotype was seen at least ten times. This chain joins TRBV28 and TRBJ2-5; TRBD2 aligns across 11 bases. The trim removed 3 bases at V and 6 bases at J, leaving 9 bases unmatched. The CDR3 is made up of 16 amino acids. The V gene's germline CDR1 is MDHEN and CDR2 SYDVKM. In nucleotides, the CDR3 is TGTGCCAGCAGTTTCCCTCTAGCGGGGGGTTGGAAGACCCAGTACTTC. Amino acid sequence: CASSFPLAGGWKTQYF.

This clonotype was recorded many times. The junction differs from germline at one of its ends, possibly a read error. V and J are TRBV24-1 and TRBJ2-5, with TRBD1 matching 8 bases. The CDR3 is 13 residues long. Germline CDR1 KGHDR, CDR2 SFDVKD. CDR3 loop: CATSGTGEQTQYF. For the CDR3, the DNA is TGTGCCACTAGTGGGACAGGCGAACAGACCCAGTACTTC.

V gene TRBV6-4 combines with J gene TRBJ2-3; TRBD2 aligns across 10 bases. This CDR3 comprises 16 residues. Germline CDR1 and CDR2: MRHNA and SNTAGT. V lost 3 bases and J lost 2; bases outside the gene matches: 5. CDR3 loop: CASSESSGGHTDTQYF. The CDR3 DNA follows: TGTGCCAGCAGTGAATCTAGCGGGGGTCACACAGATACGCAGTATTTT.

J is TRBJ2-3 and V is TRBV28; the D is unclear. Trimming removed 2 bases at V and 2 bases at J, with 14 bases between. Germline CDR1 reads MDHEN; CDR2 reads SYDVKM. This CDR3 is built from 16 residues. The CDR3 DNA reads TGTGCCAGCAGTTTACAGTTTTGGAGCTTCACAGATACGCAGTATTTT. Its translation is CASSLQFWSFTDTQYF.

The V gene is TRBV7-9, the J gene TRBJ2-7, with 7 bases aligning to TRBD1. This CDR3 spans 15 amino acids. V shed 1 base, J shed 2 bases, and the junction held 5 bases outside the gene matches. Germline V gene sequence: CDR1 SEHNR, CDR2 FQNEAQ (reference sequence). Here the CDR3 reads CASSLGRDSTYEQYF. DNA for the CDR3: TGTGCCAGCAGCTTAGGTCGGGACAGTACCTACGAGCAGTACTTC.

This clonotype was observed a handful of times. The chain links TRBV30 to TRBJ2-1, with D unclear. From germline, CDR1 is GTSNPN and CDR2 SVGIG (reference sequence). Trimming removed 1 base at V and 8 bases at J, with 6 bases between. The CDR3 contains 11 residues. The CDR3 DNA reads as TGTGCCTGGAGTGAAGCCTATGAGCAGTTCTTC. As protein: CAWSEAYEQFF. The full variable domain, rest sourced from reference TRBV30 and TRBJ2-1, is SQTIHQWPATLVQPVGSPLSLECTVEGTSNPNLYWYRQAAGRGLQLLFYSVGIGQISSEVPQNLSASRPQDRQFILSSKKLLLSDSGFYLCAWSEAYEQFFGPGTRLTVL.

The V gene is TRBV5-5, the J gene TRBJ2-3; the match to TRBD2 covers 10 bases. Trimming at V came to 5 bases and at J to 4 bases, leaving 7 bases not matched to a gene. The germline CDR1 and CDR2 sequences are SGHKS and YYEKEE (reference sequence). This CDR3 spans 15 amino acids. CDR3 amino acids: CASSFIAGGADTQYF. CDR3 DNA: TGTGCCAGCAGTTTCATAGCGGGGGGCGCAGATACGCAGTATTTT.

This clonotype has at least ten counts. J is TRBJ2-1 and V is TRBV5-5; D call uncertain. This CDR3 is 14 amino acids long. V lost 0 bases and J lost 8, with 12 bases in between. From germline, CDR1 is SGHKS and CDR2 YYEKEE (reference sequence). Here the CDR3 reads CASSLEMVWDEQFF. Written as DNA, the CDR3 is TGTGCCAGCAGCTTGGAAATGGTCTGGGATGAGCAGTTCTTC.

This clonotype was seen repeatedly, ten times or more. The CDR3 loop is CASSYDHVLAKNIQYF. Here the CDR3 DNA reads TGTGCCAGCAGTTACGATCACGTACTAGCCAAAAACATTCAGTACTTC. V gene TRBV6-5 combines with J gene TRBJ2-4; D unclear. CDR1 is MNHEY and CDR2 is SVGAGI in the germline V gene. V was pared by 2 bases and J by 0 bases, with 11 bases between. This CDR3 has 16 amino acids.